This TCR beta chain was identified during a study of T cells in localized non-small cell lung cancer (dated by TCRdb to about 2020). Notes on the research overall: The study examined T cell repertoires in under 300 patients with early-stage NSCLC and compared tumors with uninvolved tumor-adjacent lungs. Of the NSCLC patients, 120 to 150 were male and around 99 were female, and the mean age was approximately 66 years. The cohort consisted of under 300 treatment-naive NSCLC patients whose localized lung tumors had been resected. Broad study findings and their caveats: Uninvolved tumor-adjacent lung showed the highest T cell clonality, higher than tumor, which suggests more focused antigenic responses in the uninvolved tumor-adjacent lung. Multi-region tumor sequencing was not performed, so intratumor heterogeneity could not be excluded. Longer overall survival was associated with higher blood T cell density, whereas shorter survival was associated with higher adjacent-lung clonality. Of the top 100 tumor clones, a median of roughly 53 were detected in paired uninvolved adjacent lung; about 26 were also among that lung's top 100. Because of the exploratory design, TCR variables were selected using unadjusted p-values without false-discovery rate correction.

At diagnosis, peripheral blood, uninvolved tumor-adjacent lung and tumor were collected and stored as a combination of fresh-frozen and FFPE material. For TCR repertoire profiling, blood samples were analyzed as peripheral blood mononuclear cells. Details on this clone: Its antigen is unknown. No much larger clonotype is one base removed from it; base qualities were not supplied.

TCR beta CDR3 regions were sequenced from DNA using the immunoSEQ Assay. In the original analysis: To compute T cell density, TCR beta template counts were normalized to usable DNA, which was estimated by amplifying housekeeping genes. The preseqR package was used to estimate richness by extrapolating to 400,000 templates for PBMC samples and to 120,000 templates for tissue samples. Clonality was calculated as one minus Pielou's evenness. To identify tissue-enriched TCRs, differential abundance testing was run on productive amino-acid clonotypes with a minimum total count of 5 and an alpha of 0.1. The Jaccard Index and the Morisita Overlap Index were used to measure repertoire overlap between compartments. GLIPH grouped TCR beta CDR3s together with public tetramer-defined viral CDR3s, and a viral motif had to include at least three viral sequences and show V-gene enrichment. TCRdb obtained this table from immuneACCESS and retained in-frame rearrangements with V and J assigned. These tables miss some clones; where compared with another copy, unresolved V genes account for less than half of the shortfall, and the remainder is unexplained. The V and J calls and the clone size are those of that table, but D and trimming were determined from the DNA. This sample is represented by about 33,000 clones; about 80% of them were singletons. Of the sample, about 16% is held by the ten largest clones.

The sample here was peripheral blood, taken before any cancer treatment. This sequence originates from a male donor aged 60 or older with stage III squamous cell lung carcinoma.

The CDR3 loop reads CASTYYPRDRAQPDTDTQYF. The bases read TGTGCCAGCACCTACTATCCACGGGACAGGGCGCAACCCGACACAGATACGCAGTATTTT. The chain is encoded by TRBV28 joined to TRBJ2-3; 9 bases in between match TRBD1. Here V drops 7 bases and J drops 2 bases, and the junction holds 22 bases not matched to any gene. CDR1 and CDR2, looked up from the germline V gene, are MDHEN and SYDVKM. Including the terminal cysteine and phenylalanine, the CDR3 comprises 20 residues. The retained sequence is limited to the CDR3, 60 bases, with the frame set at the first base.